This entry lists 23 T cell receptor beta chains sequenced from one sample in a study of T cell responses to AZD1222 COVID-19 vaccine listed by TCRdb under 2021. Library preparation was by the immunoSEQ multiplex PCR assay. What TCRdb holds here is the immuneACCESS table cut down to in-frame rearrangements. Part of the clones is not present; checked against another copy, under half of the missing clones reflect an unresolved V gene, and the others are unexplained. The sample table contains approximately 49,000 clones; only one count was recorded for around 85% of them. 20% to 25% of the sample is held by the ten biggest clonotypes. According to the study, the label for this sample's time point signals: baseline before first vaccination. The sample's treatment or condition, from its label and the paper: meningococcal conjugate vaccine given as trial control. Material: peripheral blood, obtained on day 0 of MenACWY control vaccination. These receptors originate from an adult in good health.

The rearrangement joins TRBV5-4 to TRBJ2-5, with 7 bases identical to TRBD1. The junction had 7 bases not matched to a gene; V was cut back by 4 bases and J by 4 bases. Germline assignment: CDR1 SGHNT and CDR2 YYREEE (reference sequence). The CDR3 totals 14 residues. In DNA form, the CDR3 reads TGTGCCAGCAGCCGTACAGGGGTCATAGAGACCCAGTACTTC. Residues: CASSRTGVIETQYF.

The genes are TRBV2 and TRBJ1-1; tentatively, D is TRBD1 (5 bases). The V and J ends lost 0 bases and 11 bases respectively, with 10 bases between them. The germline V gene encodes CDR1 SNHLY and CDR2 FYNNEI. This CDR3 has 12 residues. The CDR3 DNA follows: TGTGCCAGCAGTGAAGCGGGGGGATTCGCTTTCTTT. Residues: CASSEAGGFAFF.

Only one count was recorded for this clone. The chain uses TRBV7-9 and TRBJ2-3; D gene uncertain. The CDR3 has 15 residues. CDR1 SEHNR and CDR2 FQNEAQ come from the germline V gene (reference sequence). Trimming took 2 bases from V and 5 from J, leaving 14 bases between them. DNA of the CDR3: TGTGCCAGCAGCTTACCTGGCTGGATAGGAGATACGCAGTATTTT. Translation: CASSLPGWIGDTQYF.

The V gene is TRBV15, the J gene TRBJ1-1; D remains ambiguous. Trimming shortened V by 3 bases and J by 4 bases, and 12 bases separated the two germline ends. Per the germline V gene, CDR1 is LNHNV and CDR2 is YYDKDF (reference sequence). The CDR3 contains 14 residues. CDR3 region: CATSRDRFSTEAFF. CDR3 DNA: TGTGCCACCAGCAGGGATAGGTTTTCCACTGAAGCTTTCTTT.

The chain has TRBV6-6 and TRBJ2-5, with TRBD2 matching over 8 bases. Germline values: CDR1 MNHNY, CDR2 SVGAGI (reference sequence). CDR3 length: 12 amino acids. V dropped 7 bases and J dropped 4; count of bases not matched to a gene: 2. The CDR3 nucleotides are TGTGCCAGCAACGGGGGGGCAGAGACCCAGTACTTC. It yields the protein CASNGGAETQYF.

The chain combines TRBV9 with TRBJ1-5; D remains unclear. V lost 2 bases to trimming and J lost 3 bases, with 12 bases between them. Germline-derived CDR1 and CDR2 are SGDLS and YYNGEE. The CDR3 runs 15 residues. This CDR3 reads CASSVEGAPNQPQHF. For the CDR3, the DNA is TGTGCCAGCAGCGTTGAGGGAGCTCCCAATCAGCCCCAGCATTTT. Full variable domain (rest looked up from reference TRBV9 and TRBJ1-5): DSGVTQTPKHLITATGQRVTLRCSPRSGDLSVYWYQQSLDQGLQFLIQYYNGEERAKGNILERFSAQQFPDLHSELNLSSLELGDSALYFCASSVEGAPNQPQHFGDGTRLSIL.

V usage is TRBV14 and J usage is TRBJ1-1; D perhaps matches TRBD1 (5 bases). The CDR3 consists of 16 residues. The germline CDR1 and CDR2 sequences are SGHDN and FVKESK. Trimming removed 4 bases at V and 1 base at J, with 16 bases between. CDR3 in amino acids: CASSRNMGGRNTEAFF. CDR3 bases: TGTGCCAGCAGCCGGAATATGGGGGGAAGGAACACTGAAGCTTTCTTT. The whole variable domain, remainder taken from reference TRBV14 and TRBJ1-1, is EAGVTQFPSHSVIEKGQTVTLRCDPISGHDNLYWYRRVMGKEIKFLLHFVKESKQDESGMPNNRFLAERTGGTYSTLKVQPAELEDSGVYFCASSRNMGGRNTEAFFGQGTRLTVV.

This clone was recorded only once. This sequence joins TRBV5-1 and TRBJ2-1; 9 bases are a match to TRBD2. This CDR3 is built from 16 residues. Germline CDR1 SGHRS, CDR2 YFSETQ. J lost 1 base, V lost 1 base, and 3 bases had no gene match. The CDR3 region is CASSLLRGGSYNEQFF. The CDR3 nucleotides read TGCGCCAGCAGCTTGCTGCGGGGGGGTTCCTACAATGAGCAGTTCTTC.

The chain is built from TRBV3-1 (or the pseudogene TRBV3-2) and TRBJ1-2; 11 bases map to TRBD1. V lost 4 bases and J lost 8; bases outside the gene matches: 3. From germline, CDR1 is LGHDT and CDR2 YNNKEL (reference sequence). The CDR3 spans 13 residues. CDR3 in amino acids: CASSPGQGGGYTF. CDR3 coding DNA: TGTGCCAGCAGCCCGGGACAGGGGGGCGGCTACACCTTC.

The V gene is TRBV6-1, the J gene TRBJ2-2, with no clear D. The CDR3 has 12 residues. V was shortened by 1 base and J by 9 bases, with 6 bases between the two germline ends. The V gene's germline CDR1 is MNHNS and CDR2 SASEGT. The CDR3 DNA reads TGTGCCAGCAGTGAAGGGGCCAGGGAGCTGTTTTTT. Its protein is CASSEGARELFF.

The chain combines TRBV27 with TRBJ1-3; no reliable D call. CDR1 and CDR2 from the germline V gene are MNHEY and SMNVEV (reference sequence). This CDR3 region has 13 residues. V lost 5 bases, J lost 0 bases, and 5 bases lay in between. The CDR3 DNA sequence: TGTGCCAGCAGTCTCTCCTCTGGAAACACCATATATTTT. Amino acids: CASSLSSGNTIYF.

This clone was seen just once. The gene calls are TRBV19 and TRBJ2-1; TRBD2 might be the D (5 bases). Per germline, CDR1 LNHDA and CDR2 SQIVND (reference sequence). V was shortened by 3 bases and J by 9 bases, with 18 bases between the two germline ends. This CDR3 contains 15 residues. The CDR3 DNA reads TGTGCCAGTAGTATCCTTTCTCCTAGCAAAATTGAGCAGTTCTTC. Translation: CASSILSPSKIEQFF.

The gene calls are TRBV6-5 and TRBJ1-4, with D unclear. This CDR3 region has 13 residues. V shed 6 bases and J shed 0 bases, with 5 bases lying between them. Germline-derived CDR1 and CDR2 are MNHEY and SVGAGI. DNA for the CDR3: TGTGCCAGCAGGGACGCAACTAATGAAAAACTGTTTTTT. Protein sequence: CASRDATNEKLFF.

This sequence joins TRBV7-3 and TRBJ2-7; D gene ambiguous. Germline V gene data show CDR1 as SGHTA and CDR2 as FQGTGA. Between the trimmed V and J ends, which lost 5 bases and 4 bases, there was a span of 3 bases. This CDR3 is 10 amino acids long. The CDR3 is CASSPYEQYV. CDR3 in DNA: TGTGCCAGCAGCCCGTACGAGCAGTACGTC.

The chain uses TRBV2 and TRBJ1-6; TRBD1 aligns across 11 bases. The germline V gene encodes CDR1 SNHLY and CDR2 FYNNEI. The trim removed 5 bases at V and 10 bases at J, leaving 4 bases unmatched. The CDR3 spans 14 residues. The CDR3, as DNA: TGTGCCAGCAGTACGGACAGGGGGCTGTCACCCCTCCACTTT. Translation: CASSTDRGLSPLHF.

The CDR3 DNA reads as TGTGCCAGCAGAACGACAGTGAACACTGAAGCTTTCTTT. Amino acids: CASRTTVNTEAFF. The rearrangement links TRBV6-5 to TRBJ1-1; the D gene is possibly TRBD1 (5 bases). Trimming shortened V by 6 bases and J by 0 bases, and 8 bases separated the two germline ends. Per the germline V gene, CDR1 is MNHEY and CDR2 is SVGAGI. This CDR3 region has 13 residues.

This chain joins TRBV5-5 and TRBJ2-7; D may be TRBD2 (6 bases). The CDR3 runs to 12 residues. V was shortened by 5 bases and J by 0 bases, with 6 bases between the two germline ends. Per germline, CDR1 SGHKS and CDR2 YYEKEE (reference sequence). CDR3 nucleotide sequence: TGTGCCAGCAGGGGAGGCTCCTACGAGCAGTACTTC. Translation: CASRGGSYEQYF. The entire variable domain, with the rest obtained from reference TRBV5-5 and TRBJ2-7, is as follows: DAGVTQSPTHLIKTRGQQVTLRCSPISGHKSVSWYQQVLGQGPQFIFQYYEKEERGRGNFPDRFSARQFPNYSSELNVNALLLGDSALYLCASRGGSYEQYFGPGTRLTVT.

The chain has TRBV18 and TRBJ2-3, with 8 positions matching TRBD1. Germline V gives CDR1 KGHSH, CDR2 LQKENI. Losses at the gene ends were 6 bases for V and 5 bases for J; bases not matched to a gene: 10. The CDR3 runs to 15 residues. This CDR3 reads CASSPGTGFKDTQYF. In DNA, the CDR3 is TGTGCCAGCTCTCCCGGGACAGGATTTAAAGATACGCAGTATTTT.

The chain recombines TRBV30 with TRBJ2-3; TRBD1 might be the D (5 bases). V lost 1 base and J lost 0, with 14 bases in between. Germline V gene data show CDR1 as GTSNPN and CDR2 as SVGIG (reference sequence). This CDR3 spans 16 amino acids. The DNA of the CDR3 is TGTGCCTGGAGTGCAGGGCCTTTCGGTAGCACAGATACGCAGTATTTT. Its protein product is CAWSAGPFGSTDTQYF.

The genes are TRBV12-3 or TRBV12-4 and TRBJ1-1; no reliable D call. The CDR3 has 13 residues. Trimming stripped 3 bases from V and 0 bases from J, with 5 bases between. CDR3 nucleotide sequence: TGTGCCAGCAGTTTTGGGATGAACACTGAAGCTTTCTTT. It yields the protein CASSFGMNTEAFF.

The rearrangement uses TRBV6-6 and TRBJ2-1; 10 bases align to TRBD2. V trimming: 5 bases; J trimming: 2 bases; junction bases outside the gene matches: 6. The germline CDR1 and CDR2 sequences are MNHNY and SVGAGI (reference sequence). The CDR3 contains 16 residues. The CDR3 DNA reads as TGTGCCAGCAGTAGGACCGGGACTAGCGCCTACAATGAGCAGTTCTTC. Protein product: CASSRTGTSAYNEQFF.

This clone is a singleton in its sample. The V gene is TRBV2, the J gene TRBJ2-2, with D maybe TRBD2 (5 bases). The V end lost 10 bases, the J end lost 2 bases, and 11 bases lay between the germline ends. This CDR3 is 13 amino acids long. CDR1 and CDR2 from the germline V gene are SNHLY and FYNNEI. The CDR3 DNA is TGTGCCACCACCCGGGAAAACACCGGGGAGCTGTTTTTT. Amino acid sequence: CATTRENTGELFF.

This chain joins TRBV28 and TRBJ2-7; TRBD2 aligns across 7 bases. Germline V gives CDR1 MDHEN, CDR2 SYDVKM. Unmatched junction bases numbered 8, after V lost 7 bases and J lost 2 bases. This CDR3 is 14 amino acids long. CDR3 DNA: TGTGCCAGCACCGGGACTACAATACCCTACGAGCAGTACTTC. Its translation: CASTGTTIPYEQYF.